This T cell receptor beta chain was documented in a study of T cell repertoires in cytomegalovirus infection. TCRdb called the reads again in MiXCR, with one record for every CDR3 protein. This sample has approximately 910,000 distinct CDR3 sequences, with roughly a third found just once. This CDR3 is 15 amino acids long. The V gene's germline CDR1 is SGHNT and CDR2 YENEEA. After removal of 5 bases from V and 7 bases from J, the junction contained 7 bases not matched to a gene. The sample holds a few counts of this clonotype. Its antigen remains unidentified. Overall study findings and caveats: CMV-specific TCR beta clonotypes restricted by HLA-C dominated the ex vivo response. The cumulative frequency of public TCR beta families identified carriers of CMV plus the relevant HLA.

Here the sequenced sample was cultured CD8+ T cells from PBMCs, taken from culture after CMV antigen stimulation. The clonotype was recovered from a human donor in good health (CMV status not recorded). Some clones in this sample may be carry-over from other donors' samples. The rearrangement uses TRBV11-3 and TRBJ2-1; TRBD2 matches at 11 bases. The DNA for the CDR3 is TGTGCCAGCAGCCCCTCTAGCGGGGGGTTAAATGAGCAGTTCTTC. It encodes CASSPSSGGLNEQFF.